The 3 T cell receptor beta chains in this list originate from one sample, sequenced in a study of T cell responses to AZD1222 COVID-19 vaccine. Clones were read by immunoSEQ multiplex PCR, and TCRdb kept only the in-frame ones, dropping some. The sample yields 100,000 to 150,000 clones, roughly nine tenths seen once. The sequences come from peripheral blood, collected on day 0 of AZD1222 vaccination. Receptor source: an adult in good health.

The chain has TRBV6-1 and TRBJ1-1, with D unclear. Germline-derived CDR1 and CDR2 are MNHNS and SASEGT. The CDR3 totals 14 residues. Trimming removed 1 base at V and 0 bases at J, with 6 bases between. CDR3 region: CASSEVFMNTEAFF. CDR3 bases: TGTGCCAGCAGTGAAGTCTTCATGAACACTGAAGCTTTCTTT.

The gene calls are TRBV6-5 and TRBJ1-6, with a weak D call TRBD1 (5 bases). This CDR3 is 15 amino acids long. V lost 7 bases and J lost 11, with 21 bases in between. The germline V gene has CDR1 MNHEY and CDR2 SVGAGI. The CDR3 protein is CASTQGAPRGTPLHF. The CDR3 DNA is TGTGCCAGCACCCAAGGGGCCCCGAGAGGCACACCCCTCCACTTT.

The V gene is TRBV15, the J gene TRBJ2-7; either TRBD1 or TRBD2 may supply D (6 bases each). From germline, CDR1 is LNHNV and CDR2 YYDKDF (reference sequence). Between the trimmed V and J ends, which lost 5 bases and 2 bases, there was a span of 19 bases. The CDR3 extends over 16 amino acids. The CDR3 bases are TGTGCCACCAGCCCGGAGGGCAGGGGATTGACCTACGAGCAGTACTTC. It yields the protein CATSPEGRGLTYEQYF.